Below, 22 T cell receptor beta chains from the same sample are listed, as sequenced in a study of regulatory T cells in long-lasting Graves disease. The time point is: newly diagnosed GD, antithyroid drugs for less than 3 months. Making the TCR library involved RNA that had been extracted from PBMCs. For TCR beta, libraries came from iRepertoire HTBI primers and Arm-PCR of CDR3 regions. Each CDR3 protein gets one entry after TCRdb re-called the multiplex PCR reads with MiXCR. This sample has 250,000 or so distinct CDR3 sequences, with around 20% found just once. Sequences were derived from peripheral blood mononuclear cells (PBMCs), sampled at new diagnosis, from a patient treated with antithyroid drugs. The receptors derive from a female donor with Graves disease.

The table lists this clonotype with a few counts. This chain joins TRBV5-1 and TRBJ2-2; D may match TRBD1 or TRBD2 (6 bases each). The CDR3 sequence is 15 residues long. The V end lost 2 bases, the J end lost 4 bases, and 12 bases lay between the germline ends. Germline lookup yields CDR1 SGHRS and CDR2 YFSETQ. DNA for the CDR3: TGCGCCAGCAGCTTCCTCGGGGGCGGCACCGGGGAGCTGTTTTTT. It translates to CASSFLGGGTGELFF.

This clonotype showed up many times. The rearrangement joins TRBV7-3 to TRBJ2-1; 11 bases agree with TRBD2. CDR1 and CDR2 (germline): SGHTA, FQGTGA. The CDR3 spans 16 residues. V lost 5 bases, J lost 8 bases, and 11 bases stayed unmatched. Here the CDR3 reads CASSRDIAGGRDEQFF. CDR3 in DNA: TGTGCCAGCAGCCGCGATATAGCGGGGGGGAGGGATGAGCAGTTCTTC.

This clonotype was seen at least ten times. The chain employs TRBV10-3 and TRBJ2-5; D perhaps matches TRBD2 (6 bases). The CDR3 has 15 residues. Deletions cut 0 bases from V and 5 bases from J, with 13 bases between. Germline CDR1 reads ENHRY; CDR2 reads SYGVKD. This chain's CDR3 is CAISESRGMKETQYF. The CDR3 bases are TGTGCCATCAGTGAGTCCCGGGGGATGAAGGAGACCCAGTACTTC.

This clonotype was counted ten times or more. V usage is TRBV18 and J usage is TRBJ2-7, with D possibly being TRBD1 (5 bases). CDR3 length: 14 amino acids. V was trimmed by 1 base and J by 1 base, leaving 8 bases between them. The germline V gene encodes CDR1 KGHSH and CDR2 LQKENI. The CDR3 protein is CASSPQAGSYEQYF. The CDR3 nucleotides are TGTGCCAGCTCACCACAGGCAGGGTCCTACGAGCAGTACTTC.

This clonotype came up many times. The chain is built from TRBV20-1 and TRBJ1-1; D gene ambiguous. V gave up 0 bases and J gave up 1 base, with 12 bases separating them. Germline V gives CDR1 DFQATT, CDR2 SNEGSKA (reference sequence). The length of the CDR3 is 15 residues. CDR3 region: CSARDRYSPNTEAFF. CDR3 nucleotides: TGCAGTGCTAGAGATCGGTACAGCCCGAACACTGAAGCTTTCTTT.

This clonotype was picked up a small number of times. The J gene is TRBJ2-2, the V gene TRBV5-4; D may be TRBD2 (7 bases). V shed 3 bases and J shed 4 bases, with 16 bases lying between them. This CDR3 is built from 16 residues. CDR1 is SGHNT, CDR2 YYREEE, per germline (reference sequence). The CDR3 is CASSSRKGGGTGELFF. DNA of the CDR3: TGTGCCAGCAGCTCCCGAAAGGGAGGGGGCACCGGGGAGCTGTTTTTT. Supplemented by reference TRBV5-4 and TRBJ2-2, the full variable domain reads ETGVTQSPTHLIKTRGQQVTLRCSSQSGHNTVSWYQQALGQGPQFIFQYYREEENGRGNFPPRFSGLQFPNYSSELNVNALELDDSALYLCASSSRKGGGTGELFFGEGSRLTVL.

This clonotype was recorded at least ten times. The CDR3 sequence: CAWVDSSYEQYF. Here the CDR3 DNA reads TGTGCCTGGGTGGACAGTTCCTACGAGCAGTACTTC. The chain uses TRBV30 and TRBJ2-7; tentative D call: TRBD1 (6 bases). CDR3 length: 12 amino acids. V dropped 5 bases and J dropped 1 base, with 9 bases sitting between them. Looked up from germline, CDR1 is GTSNPN and CDR2 is SVGIG (reference sequence).

This clonotype was seen at least ten times. J is TRBJ2-1 and V is TRBV2; 7 bases line up with TRBD2. Germline V gene sequence: CDR1 SNHLY, CDR2 FYNNEI. This CDR3 comprises 15 residues. V dropped 11 bases and J dropped 6; count of bases not matched to a gene: 16. Written as DNA, the CDR3 is TGTGCCGACGGATATGGGTGGGAGGGAGGCAATGAGCAGTTCTTC. It is translated as CADGYGWEGGNEQFF.

In its sample, this clonotype was seen a few times. Being one base from a much bigger clone, this may be a read error. The rearrangement uses TRBV6-8 and TRBJ2-4, with 8 bases fitting TRBD2. The tail of the sequence fits TRBJ2-7 better, so the J call may be wrong. CDR3 size: 12 residues. CDR1 MNHGY and CDR2 SAAAGT come from the germline V gene. The CDR3 coding sequence is TGTGCCAACCCGGGACTAGGCAACGAGCAGTACTTC. Translation: CANPGLGNEQYF.

This clonotype came up a few times. The chain recombines TRBV20-1 with TRBJ1-1; D is uncertain. The length of the CDR3 is 12 residues. Between the trimmed V and J ends, which lost 6 bases and 3 bases, there was a span of 11 bases. Per the germline V gene, CDR1 is DFQATT and CDR2 is SNEGSKA (reference sequence). DNA for the CDR3: TGCAGTGCACCGAGGCGACACACTGAAGCTTTCTTT. Its protein product is CSAPRRHTEAFF.

V is TRBV20-1 and J is TRBJ1-1, with 8 bases identical to TRBD1. After removal of 6 bases from V and 1 base from J, the junction contained 7 bases not matched to a gene. The CDR3 has 14 residues. Germline lookup yields CDR1 DFQATT and CDR2 SNEGSKA (reference sequence). CDR3 region: CSATGGGGNTEAFF. CDR3 nucleotides: TGCAGTGCCACAGGGGGGGGGGGGAACACTGAAGCTTTCTTT.

This clonotype was picked up many times. The CDR3 reads CASSPQGSLREQYF. In nucleotides, the CDR3 is TGTGCCAGCAGTCCACAGGGATCTTTGCGCGAGCAGTACTTC. The rearrangement uses TRBV2 and TRBJ2-7; the D gene is possibly TRBD1 (6 bases). V was clipped by 5 bases and J by 6 bases, with 17 bases between them. Germline lookup yields CDR1 SNHLY and CDR2 FYNNEI. This CDR3 is built from 14 residues.

The V and J genes are TRBV13 and TRBJ1-1, with 8 bases fitting TRBD1. The CDR3 is 15 residues long. After removal of 0 bases from V and 0 bases from J, the junction contained 0 bases not matched to a gene. CDR1 is PRHDT and CDR2 is FYEKMQ in the germline V gene (reference sequence). CDR3 loop: CASSLGRGLNTEAFF. The CDR3 nucleotides read TGTGCCAGCAGCTTAGGCAGGGGGCTGAACACTGAAGCTTTCTTT.

This clonotype was detected many times. The chain combines TRBV11-2 with TRBJ2-1; D not resolved. The V gene lost 7 bases and the J gene lost 1 base, with 8 bases spanning the gap. Germline loops: CDR1 SGHAT, CDR2 FQNNGV. This CDR3 has 13 amino acids. The CDR3 DNA follows: TGTGCCAGCATAAAGGGATCCTACAATGAGCAGTTCTTC. Protein sequence: CASIKGSYNEQFF.

The rearrangement uses TRBV6-2 or TRBV6-3 and TRBJ2-3; 9 bases agree with TRBD2. This CDR3 contains 16 residues. Losses at the gene ends were 2 bases for V and 2 bases for J; bases not matched to a gene: 5. Germline values: CDR1 MNHEY, CDR2 SVGEGT. In DNA form, the CDR3 reads TGTGCCAGCAGTTACGCGACTAGCGGACTCACAGATACGCAGTATTTT. Its protein product is CASSYATSGLTDTQYF.

This clonotype was counted many times. This chain uses TRBV7-2 with TRBJ2-5, with TRBD2 matching 8 bases. The CDR3 loop spans 16 amino acids. V shed 1 base and J 2 bases; nucleotides not matched to a gene: 6. Germline V CDR1 and CDR2: SGHTA, FQGNSA. CDR3 coding DNA: TGTGCCAGCAGCTTAGTATTTCGGGGGGGGCAAGAGACCCAGTACTTC. Encoded protein: CASSLVFRGGQETQYF.

About this clonotype itself: One base away lies a much larger clone, so this may be a sequencing read error. The chain links TRBV7-2 to TRBJ2-5; D is undetermined. Germline assignment: CDR1 SGHTA and CDR2 FQGNSA. The CDR3 is made up of 13 amino acids. The CDR3 sequence: CVSSTHTHETQYF. CDR3 DNA: TGTGTCAGCAGCACACACACCCACGAGACCCAGTACTTC.

A remark on this clonotype: A much larger clone is a single base away; this may be a read error. The chain has TRBV2 and TRBJ2-3; D perhaps matches TRBD2 (6 bases). Germline CDR1 is SNHLY and CDR2 is FYNNEI. CDR3 length: 13 amino acids. The CDR3: CAGSGTLGDTQYF. CDR3 DNA sequence: TGTGCCGGCAGTGGGACTCTTGGGGATACGCAGTATTTT.

This clonotype was recorded many times. This sequence joins TRBV28 and TRBJ1-3; D may be TRBD1 (5 bases). The CDR3 is 17 residues long. The germline CDR1 and CDR2 sequences are MDHEN and SYDVKM. Trimming left V 7 bases short and J 0 bases short, with 19 bases between. CDR3 sequence reads: CASTLGGGAFSGNTIYF. DNA of the CDR3: TGTGCCAGCACCCTGGGGGGAGGGGCATTCTCTGGAAACACCATATATTTT.

This clonotype came up a few times. This could be a read error, since a much larger clone is one nucleotide away. The chain has TRBV6-7 and TRBJ2-7; tentative D call: TRBD2 (5 bases). TRBV6-7 is sorted into the ORF group, with uncertain function. CDR3 length: 14 amino acids. This chain's CDR3 is CACGGAWNTYEQCF. The CDR3 nucleotides are TGTGCCTGCGGAGGAGCCTGGAACACCTACGAGCAGTGCTTC.

Many counts were recorded for this clonotype. This chain joins TRBV7-9 and TRBJ2-7; TRBD1 agrees at 7 bases. CDR1 and CDR2 (germline): SEHNR, FQNEAQ (reference sequence). V gave up 3 bases and J gave up 3 bases; unmatched junction bases: 5. CDR3 size: 14 residues. The CDR3 bases are TGTGCCAGCAGCTTGAGGGCAGGGGGCTACGAGCAGTACTTC. Translation: CASSLRAGGYEQYF.

At least ten counts were recorded for this clonotype. CDR3 region: CASSYLSRDQNEQFF. The CDR3 DNA reads as TGTGCCAGCAGTTACCTTAGCAGGGACCAAAATGAGCAGTTCTTC. V usage is TRBV6-5 and J usage is TRBJ2-1; perhaps D is TRBD1 or TRBD2 (5 bases each). The ends were cut back, 2 bases at V and 7 bases at J, with 15 bases in the middle. Germline CDR1 and CDR2: MNHEY and SVGAGI. The CDR3 runs to 15 residues.